The source of this TCR beta chain is a study of Ad26.COV2.S vaccination and SARS-CoV-2 variants. As to treatment: 15 to 20 received Ad26.COV2.S at low or high dose, single or two shots; five or six received placebo; per-sample allocation not given. Day 63 after the first injection of vaccine or placebo was the sampling time. Germline CDR1 ENHRY, CDR2 SYGVKD. Trimming stripped 3 bases from V and 4 bases from J, with 13 bases between. The CDR3 has 15 amino acids. TCRdb keeps only in-frame clones here, not all; method: immunoSEQ multiplex PCR. Of 320,000 or so clones listed, almost 90% are singletons. The sequence came from a person aged 18-65 years who received the Ad26.COV2.S COVID-19 vaccine or a placebo. The chain is built from TRBV10-3 and TRBJ1-5; the D is unclear. This material consisted of peripheral blood, taken in a trial of Ad26.COV2.S vaccine versus placebo. The CDR3 spells CAISDTGNRNQPQHF. In DNA form, the CDR3 reads TGTGCCATCAGTGATACGGGGAACAGAAATCAGCCCCAGCATTTT.